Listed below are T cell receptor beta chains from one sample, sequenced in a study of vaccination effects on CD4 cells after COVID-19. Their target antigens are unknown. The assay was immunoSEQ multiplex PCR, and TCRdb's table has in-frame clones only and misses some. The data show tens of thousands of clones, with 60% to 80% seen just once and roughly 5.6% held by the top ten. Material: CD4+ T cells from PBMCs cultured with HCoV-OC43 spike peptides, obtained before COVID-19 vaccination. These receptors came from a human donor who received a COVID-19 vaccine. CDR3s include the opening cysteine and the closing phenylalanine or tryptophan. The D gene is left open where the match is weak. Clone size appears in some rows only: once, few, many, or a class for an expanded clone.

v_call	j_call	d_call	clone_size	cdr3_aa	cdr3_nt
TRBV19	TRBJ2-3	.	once	CASSISSGGARDTQYF	TGTGCCAGTAGTATCTCTTCAGGGGGGGCCAGAGATACGCAGTATTTT
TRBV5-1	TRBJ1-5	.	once	CASSLDPGFNQPQHF	TGCGCCAGCAGCTTGGATCCTGGCTTTAATCAGCCCCAGCATTTT
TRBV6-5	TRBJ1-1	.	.	CASRDNWAAGEAFF	TGTGCCAGCAGAGACAACTGGGCAGCGGGTGAAGCTTTCTTT
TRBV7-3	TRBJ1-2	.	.	CASSLYGYTF	TGTGCCAGCAGCCTCTATGGCTACACCTTC
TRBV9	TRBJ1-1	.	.	CASSVVQNTEAFF	TGTGCCAGCAGCGTAGTCCAGAACACTGAAGCTTTCTTT
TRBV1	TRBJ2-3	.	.	CTSSQVPDTQYF	TGCACCAGCAGCCAAGTGCCAGATACGCAGTATTTT
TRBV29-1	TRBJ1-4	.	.	CSASRSTNEKLFF	TGCAGCGCTTCACGGTCAACTAATGAAAAACTGTTTTTT
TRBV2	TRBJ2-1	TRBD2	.	CASRAAGGRSYNEQFF	TGTGCCAGCAGGGCGGCGGGGGGGCGATCCTACAATGAGCAGTTCTTC
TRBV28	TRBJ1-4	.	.	CASGDKSFPNF	TGTGCCAGCGGAGATAAATCTTTCCCCAATTTT
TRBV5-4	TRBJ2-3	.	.	CASSLGQPTDTQYF	TGTGCCAGCAGCTTGGGGCAGCCCACAGATACGCAGTATTTT
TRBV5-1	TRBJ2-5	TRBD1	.	CASSLVTTGYQETQYF	TGCGCCAGCAGCTTGGTGACGACAGGGTACCAAGAGACCCAGTACTTC
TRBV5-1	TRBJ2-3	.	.	CASSMEGPRDTQYF	TGCGCCAGCAGCATGGAGGGCCCGAGGGATACGCAGTATTTT
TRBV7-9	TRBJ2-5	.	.	CASSRGSQETQYF	TGTGCCAGCAGCCGGGGATCCCAAGAGACCCAGTACTTC
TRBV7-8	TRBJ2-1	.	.	CASSLVPGAVNEQFF	TGTGCCAGCAGCTTAGTACCGGGGGCTGTGAATGAGCAGTTCTTC
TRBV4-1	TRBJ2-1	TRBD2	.	CASSREVGGGTYNEQFF	TGCGCCAGCAGCCGGGAAGTGGGCGGGGGGACTTACAATGAGCAGTTCTTC
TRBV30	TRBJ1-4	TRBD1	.	CAWSILDRMNEKLFF	TGTGCCTGGAGCATCCTGGACAGGATGAATGAAAAACTGTTTTTT
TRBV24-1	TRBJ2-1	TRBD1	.	CATSARTGEKNEQFF	TGTGCCACCAGTGCACGGACAGGGGAAAAGAATGAGCAGTTCTTC
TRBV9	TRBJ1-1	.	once	CASSAVFGTEAFF	TGTGCCAGCAGCGCTGTCTTCGGCACTGAAGCTTTCTTT
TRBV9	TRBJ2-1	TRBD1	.	CASSVTGGYNEQFF	TGTGCCAGCAGCGTGACAGGGGGGTACAATGAGCAGTTCTTC
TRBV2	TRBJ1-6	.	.	CASSEEQGYNSPLHF	TGTGCCAGCAGTGAAGAACAGGGCTATAATTCACCCCTCCACTTT
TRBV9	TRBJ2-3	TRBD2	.	CASSPHSGGGPDTQYF	TGTGCCAGCAGCCCCCATAGCGGGGGCGGGCCAGATACGCAGTATTTT
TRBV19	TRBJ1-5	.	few	CASSKGSRGAGNQPQHF	TGTGCCAGTAGTAAGGGCTCCAGGGGCGCGGGCAATCAGCCCCAGCATTTT
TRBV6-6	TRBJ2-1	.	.	CASSPAGNEQFF	TGTGCCAGCAGTCCCGCGGGCAATGAGCAGTTCTTC
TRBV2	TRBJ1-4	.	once	CASRRWLGATNEKLFF	TGTGCCAGCAGGAGATGGTTGGGGGCAACTAATGAAAAACTGTTTTTT
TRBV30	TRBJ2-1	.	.	CAWSTSGEQFF	TGTGCCTGGAGTACGAGCGGGGAGCAGTTCTTC
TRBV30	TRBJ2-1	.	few	CAWSIRHEQFF	TGTGCCTGGAGTATACGGCATGAGCAGTTCTTC
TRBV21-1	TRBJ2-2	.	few	CASSKSQTRNTGELFF	TGTGCCAGCAGCAAATCACAGACTAGGAACACCGGGGAGCTGTTTTTT
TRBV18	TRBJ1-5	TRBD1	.	CASSPRQGAQPQHF	TGTGCCAGCTCACCCAGACAGGGGGCTCAGCCCCAGCATTTT
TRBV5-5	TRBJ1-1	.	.	CASSGVLAGRRGTEAFF	TGTGCCAGCAGTGGGGTCCTGGCAGGCCGTCGGGGCACTGAAGCTTTCTTT
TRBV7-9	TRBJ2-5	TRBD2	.	CASSLTSGGPRETQYF	TGTGCCAGCAGCTTAACTAGCGGGGGACCCCGGGAGACCCAGTACTTC
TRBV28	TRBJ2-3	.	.	CAGGGRGSTDTQYF	TGTGCCGGCGGGGGCCGAGGGAGCACAGATACGCAGTATTTT
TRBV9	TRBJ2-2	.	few	CASSVDPRANTGELFF	TGTGCCAGCAGCGTAGATCCCAGGGCGAACACCGGGGAGCTGTTTTTT
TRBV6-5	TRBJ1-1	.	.	CASRWANTEAFF	TGTGCCAGCAGGTGGGCGAACACTGAAGCTTTCTTT
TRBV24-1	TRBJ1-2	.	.	CATSGHGYNGYTF	TGTGCCACCAGTGGGCACGGGTACAATGGCTACACCTTC
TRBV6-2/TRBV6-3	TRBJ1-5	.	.	CASSYVGSNQPQHF	TGTGCCAGCAGTTACGTCGGGAGCAATCAGCCCCAGCATTTT
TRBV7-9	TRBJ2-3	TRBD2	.	CASSLMRGVTVTDTQYF	TGTGCCAGCAGCTTAATGCGGGGGGTAACCGTCACAGATACGCAGTATTTT
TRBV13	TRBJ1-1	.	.	CASSSQGRGNTEAFF	TGTGCCAGCAGCTCCCAAGGGAGAGGGAACACTGAAGCTTTCTTT
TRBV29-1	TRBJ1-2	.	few	CSVERGANYGYTF	TGCAGCGTTGAAAGGGGGGCAAACTATGGCTACACCTTC
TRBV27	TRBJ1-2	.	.	CASSLWGARYHGYTF	TGTGCCAGCAGTTTATGGGGGGCCCGCTATCATGGCTACACCTTC
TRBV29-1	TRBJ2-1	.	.	CSVDAVYNEQFF	TGCAGCGTTGACGCGGTATACAATGAGCAGTTCTTC
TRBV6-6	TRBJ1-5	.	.	CASSYRGYSNQPQHF	TGTGCCAGCAGTTACAGGGGGTATAGCAATCAGCCCCAGCATTTT
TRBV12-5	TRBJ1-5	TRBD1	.	CASGLVVGQGAYQPQHF	TGTGCTAGTGGTTTGGTCGTGGGCCAGGGGGCCTATCAGCCCCAGCATTTT
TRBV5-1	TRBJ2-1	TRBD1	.	CASSLGGRYNEQFF	TGCGCCAGCAGCTTAGGGGGCAGGTACAATGAGCAGTTCTTC
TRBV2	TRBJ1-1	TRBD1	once	CASILQGRTEAFF	TGTGCCAGCATCCTACAGGGGCGAACTGAAGCTTTCTTT
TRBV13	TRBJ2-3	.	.	CASSLGSTDTQYF	TGTGCCAGCAGCTTAGGAAGCACAGATACGCAGTATTTT
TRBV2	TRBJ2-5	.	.	CASRLGKLGQETQYF	TGTGCCAGCCGCCTAGGAAAGCTAGGGCAAGAGACCCAGTACTTC
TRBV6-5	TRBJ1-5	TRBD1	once	CASSRDRGEGQPQHF	TGTGCCAGCAGTCGGGACAGGGGAGAAGGACAGCCCCAGCATTTT
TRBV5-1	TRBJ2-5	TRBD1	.	CASSLKGARETQYF	TGCGCCAGCAGCTTGAAGGGGGCGCGAGAGACCCAGTACTTC
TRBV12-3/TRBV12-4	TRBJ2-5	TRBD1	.	CASSDRAGKTQYF	TGTGCCAGCAGCGACAGGGCTGGGAAGACCCAGTACTTC
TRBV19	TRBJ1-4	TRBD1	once	CASSRQGATNEKLFF	TGTGCCAGCAGCCGGCAGGGGGCAACTAATGAAAAACTGTTTTTT
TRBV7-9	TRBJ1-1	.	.	CASSLDVYTEAFF	TGTGCCAGCAGCCTTGACGTGTACACTGAAGCTTTCTTT
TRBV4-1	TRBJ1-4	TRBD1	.	CASSQERRQGGEKLFF	TGCGCCAGCAGCCAAGAGAGGAGACAGGGTGGCGAAAAACTGTTTTTT
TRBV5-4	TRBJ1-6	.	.	CASRTGQSGSPLHF	TGTGCCAGCAGGACCGGACAGAGTGGGTCACCCCTCCACTTT
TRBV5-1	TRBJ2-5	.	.	CASSLVGSQETQYF	TGCGCCAGCAGCTTGGTGGGCAGCCAAGAGACCCAGTACTTC
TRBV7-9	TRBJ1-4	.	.	CASSLFGTTEKLFF	TGTGCCAGCAGCTTATTTGGGACGACTGAAAAACTGTTTTTT
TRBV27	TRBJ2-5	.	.	CASLRVQETQYF	TGTGCCAGCTTGAGGGTACAAGAGACCCAGTACTTC
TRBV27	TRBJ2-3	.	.	CASRPGTGGHDTQYF	TGTGCCAGCAGACCAGGGACCGGAGGGCATGATACGCAGTATTTT